Below, 6 T cell receptor beta chains from the same sample are listed, as sequenced in a study of patients and donors after allogeneic stem cell transplantation. TCRdb reanalysed the RT-PCR reads using MiXCR and keeps one entry per CDR3 protein. The sample yields 900,000 to 1,000,000 distinct CDR3 sequences, roughly 18% seen once. Sequenced input: blood, either unsorted or a sorted T cell fraction (not recorded which). These TCRs come from a human donor who was either an allogeneic HSCT recipient or a stem cell or donor lymphocyte infusion donor (not recorded which). It is not recorded whose cells these are; they may come from a transplant donor.

The genes are TRBV7-8 and TRBJ2-5; 9 nucleotides match TRBD1. Per germline, CDR1 SGHVS and CDR2 FQNEAQ. The CDR3 consists of 15 residues. With V trimmed by 1 base and J by 5 bases, 5 bases remained unmatched. The CDR3 region is CASSLVGTGWETQYF. The CDR3 DNA is TGTGCCAGCAGCTTAGTGGGGACAGGGTGGGAGACCCAGTACTTC.

This clonotype was counted a few times. This chain connects TRBV12-3 or TRBV12-4 to TRBJ2-1, with a tentative D call TRBD1 (5 bases). Trimming left V 3 bases short and J 0 bases short, with 18 bases between. This CDR3 comprises 18 residues. The CDR3 reads CASSLKRDSQSSYNEQFF. In DNA, the CDR3 is TGTGCCAGCAGTTTGAAGAGAGACAGTCAGAGCTCCTACAATGAGCAGTTCTTC.

The chain couples TRBV27 to TRBJ2-2, with TRBD2 identical over 12 bases. Germline V gene lookup returns CDR1 MNHEY and CDR2 SMNVEV (reference sequence). V shed 7 bases, J shed 5 bases, and the junction held 23 bases outside the gene matches. The length of the CDR3 is 21 residues. CDR3 in amino acids: CASTPRQDRSLAGGPTGELFF. CDR3 sequence (DNA): TGTGCCAGCACCCCACGACAGGACCGTTCCCTAGCGGGAGGGCCAACCGGGGAGCTGTTTTTT.

This clonotype turned up a few times. The gene calls are TRBV5-4 and TRBJ2-2, with 8 bases identical to TRBD2. The CDR3 spans 16 residues. Trimming cost V 3 bases and J 2 bases; bases outside gene matches: 6. Per germline, CDR1 SGHNT and CDR2 YYREEE (reference sequence). The CDR3 nucleotides read TGTGCCAGCAGCTCGGTTAGCGGGGACAACACCGGGGAGCTGTTTTTT. Its protein product is CASSSVSGDNTGELFF.

Only a few counts were recorded for this clonotype. This chain joins TRBV7-8 and TRBJ2-1, with 12 bases that match TRBD2. Germline CDR1 and CDR2: SGHVS and FQNEAQ. The CDR3 covers 15 residues. V was pared by 3 bases and J by 7 bases, with 4 bases of the junction left unmatched. The CDR3 here is CASSLTSGSRNEQFF. CDR3 nucleotides: TGTGCCAGCAGCTTGACTAGCGGGAGTAGAAATGAGCAGTTCTTC.

This clonotype was seen a handful of times. This chain joins TRBV24-1 and TRBJ2-4; TRBD1 aligns across 7 bases. Per germline, CDR1 KGHDR and CDR2 SFDVKD. The junction had 13 bases not matched to a gene; V was cut back by 2 bases and J by 7 bases. CDR3 length equals 17 residues. The CDR3 DNA reads as TGTGCCACCAGTGATTCGCCGACCACGAGGGGACAGAACATTCAGTACTTC. Its translation is CATSDSPTTRGQNIQYF.